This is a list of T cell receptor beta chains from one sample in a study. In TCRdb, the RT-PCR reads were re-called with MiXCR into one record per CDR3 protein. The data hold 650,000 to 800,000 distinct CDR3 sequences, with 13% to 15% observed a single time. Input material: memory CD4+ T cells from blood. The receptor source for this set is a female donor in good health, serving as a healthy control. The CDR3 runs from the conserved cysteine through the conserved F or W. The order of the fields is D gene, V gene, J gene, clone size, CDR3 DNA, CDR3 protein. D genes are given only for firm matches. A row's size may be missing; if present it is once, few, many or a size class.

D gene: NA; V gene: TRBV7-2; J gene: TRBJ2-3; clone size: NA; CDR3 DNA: TGTGCCAGCAGCTTTACGGGAGAAGATACGCAGTATTTT; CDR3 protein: CASSFTGEDTQYF
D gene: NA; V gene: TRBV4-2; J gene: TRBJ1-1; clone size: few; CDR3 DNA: TGTGCCAGCAGCCAAGATTTGCTGAACACTGAAGCTTTCTTT; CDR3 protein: CASSQDLLNTEAFF
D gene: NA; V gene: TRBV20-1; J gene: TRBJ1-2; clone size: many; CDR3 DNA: TGCAGTGCTAGAGATCTGCTCCAGATCTTC; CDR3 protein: CSARDLLQIF
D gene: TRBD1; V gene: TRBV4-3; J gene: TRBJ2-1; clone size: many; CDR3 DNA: TGCGCCAGCAGCCAAGTTGGACAGGCTCTAAATGAGCAGTTCTTC; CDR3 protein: CASSQVGQALNEQFF
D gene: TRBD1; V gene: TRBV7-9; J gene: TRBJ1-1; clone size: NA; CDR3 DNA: TGTGCCAGCAGCTTATACAGGGGGGCGGTAGGCACTGAAGCTTTCTTT; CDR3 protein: CASSLYRGAVGTEAFF
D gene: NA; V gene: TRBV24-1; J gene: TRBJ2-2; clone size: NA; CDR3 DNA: TGTGCCACCAGTGATCCTGACCGATTCGGGGAGCTGTTTTTT; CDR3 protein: CATSDPDRFGELFF
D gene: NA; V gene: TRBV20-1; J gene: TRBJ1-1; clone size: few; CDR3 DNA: TGCAGTGCCAGACCCGGATGGAGCACTGAAGCTTTCTTT; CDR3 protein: CSARPGWSTEAFF
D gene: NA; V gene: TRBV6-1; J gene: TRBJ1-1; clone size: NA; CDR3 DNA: TGTGCCAGCAGTGATGGAGGGACTGAAGCTTTCTTT; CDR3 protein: CASSDGGTEAFF
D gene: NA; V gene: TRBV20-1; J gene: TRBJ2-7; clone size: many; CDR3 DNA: TGCAGTGCTAGCCGAGTACGGTACGAGCAGTACTTC; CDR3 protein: CSASRVRYEQYF
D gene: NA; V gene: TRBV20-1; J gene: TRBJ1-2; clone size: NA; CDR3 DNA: TGCAGTGCCACCATGGGCGGCAACTATGGCTACACCTTC; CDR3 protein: CSATMGGNYGYTF
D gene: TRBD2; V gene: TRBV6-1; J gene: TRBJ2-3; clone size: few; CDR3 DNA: TGTGCCAGCGGGGAAGCGGGGGCCTACACAGATACGCAGTATTTT; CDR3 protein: CASGEAGAYTDTQYF
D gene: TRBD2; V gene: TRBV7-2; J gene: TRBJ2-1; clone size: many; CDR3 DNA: TGTGCCAGCAGCCGGGGGGACTTCTACAATGAGCAGTTCTTC; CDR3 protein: CASSRGDFYNEQFF
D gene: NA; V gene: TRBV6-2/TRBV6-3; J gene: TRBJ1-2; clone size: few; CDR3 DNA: TGTGCCACCAGGACAGTCCTGGGGGATGGCTACACCTTC; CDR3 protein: CATRTVLGDGYTF
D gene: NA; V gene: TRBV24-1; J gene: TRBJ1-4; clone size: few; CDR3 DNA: TGTGCCACCAGTGATTTGGATGAAAAACTGTTTTTT; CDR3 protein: CATSDLDEKLFF
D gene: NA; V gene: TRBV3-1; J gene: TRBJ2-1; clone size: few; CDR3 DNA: TGTGCCAGCAGCCAAGGTATCGGGGAGCGGCAGTTCTTC; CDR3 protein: CASSQGIGERQFF
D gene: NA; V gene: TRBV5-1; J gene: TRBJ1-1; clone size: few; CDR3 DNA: TGCGCCAGCAGCGGAACAGTCTTAGGGCCTGAAGCTTTCTTT; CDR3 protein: CASSGTVLGPEAFF
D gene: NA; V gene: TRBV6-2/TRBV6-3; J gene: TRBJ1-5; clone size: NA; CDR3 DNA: TGTGCCAGCAAGGGGGTGGTGGGGTCTGCCTACCTACAGCCCCAGCATTTT; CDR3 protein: CASKGVVGSAYLQPQHF
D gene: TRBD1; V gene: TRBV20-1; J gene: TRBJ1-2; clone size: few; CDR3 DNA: TGCAGTGCTACGTTCCCGGGACAGGGGAACTATGGCTACACCTTC; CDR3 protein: CSATFPGQGNYGYTF
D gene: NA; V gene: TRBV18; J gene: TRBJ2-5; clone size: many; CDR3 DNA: TGTGCCAGCTCCGGTGGCAGCCAAGAGACCCAGTACTTC; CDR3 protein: CASSGGSQETQYF
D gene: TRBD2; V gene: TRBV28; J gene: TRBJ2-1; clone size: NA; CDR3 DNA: TGTGCCAGCACCCAAACTAGCGGGAGGCGGGGTGAGCAGTTCTTC; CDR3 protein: CASTQTSGRRGEQFF
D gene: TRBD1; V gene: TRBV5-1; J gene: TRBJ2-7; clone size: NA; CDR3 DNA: TGCGCCAGCAGTTCCGGTTGGACAGGGGTAATCTACGAGCAGTACTTC; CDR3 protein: CASSSGWTGVIYEQYF
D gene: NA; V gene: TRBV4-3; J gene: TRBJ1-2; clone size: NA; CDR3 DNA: TGCGCCAGCAGCCCTCAGCGGCCGGGAAACTATGGCTACACCTTC; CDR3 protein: CASSPQRPGNYGYTF
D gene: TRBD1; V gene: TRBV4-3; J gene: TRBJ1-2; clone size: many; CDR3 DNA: TGCGCCAGCAGCCAAGAAACTTGGACAGGGGGAGGCTACACCTTC; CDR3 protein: CASSQETWTGGGYTF
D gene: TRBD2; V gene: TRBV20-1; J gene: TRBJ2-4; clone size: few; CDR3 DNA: TGCAGTGCTAGAGATCGCCTAGCGGGATGGCAAAACATTCAGTACTTC; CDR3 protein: CSARDRLAGWQNIQYF
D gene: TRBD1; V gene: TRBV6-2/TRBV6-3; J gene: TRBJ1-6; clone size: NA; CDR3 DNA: TGTGCCAGCAGTCCGGGGGACAGACTTAATTCACCCCTCCACTTT; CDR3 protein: CASSPGDRLNSPLHF
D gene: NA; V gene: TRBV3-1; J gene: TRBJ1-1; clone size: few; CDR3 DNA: TGTGCCAGCAGCCAAGACAGTTTAATGAACACTGAAGCTTTCTTT; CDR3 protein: CASSQDSLMNTEAFF
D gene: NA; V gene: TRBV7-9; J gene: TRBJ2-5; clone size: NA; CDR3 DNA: TGTGCCAGCAGCTTAGGAGGGGGGCCGGCGGGCGAGTACTTC; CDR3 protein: CASSLGGGPAGEYF
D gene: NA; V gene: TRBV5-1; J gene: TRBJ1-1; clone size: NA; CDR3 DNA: TGCGCCAGCATCTTTACGGTGGGGGGGAACACTGAAGCTTTCTTT; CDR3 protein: CASIFTVGGNTEAFF
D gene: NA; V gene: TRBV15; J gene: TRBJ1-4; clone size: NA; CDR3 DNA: TGTGCCACCAGCAGAGACCTAGCTGAAAAACTGTTTTTT; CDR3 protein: CATSRDLAEKLFF
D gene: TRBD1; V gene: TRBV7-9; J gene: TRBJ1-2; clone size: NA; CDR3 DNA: TGTGCCAGCAGCTTCGGCAGGGGGGACTATGGCTACACCTTC; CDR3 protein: CASSFGRGDYGYTF
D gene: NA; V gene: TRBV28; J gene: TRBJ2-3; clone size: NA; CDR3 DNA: TGTGCCAGCACCGTCTCGAGAGTACCCCAAAAGGATACGCAGTATTTT; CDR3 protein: CASTVSRVPQKDTQYF
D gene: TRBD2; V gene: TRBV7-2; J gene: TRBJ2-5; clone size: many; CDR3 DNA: TGTGCCAGCAGCTTAGCCGGGACTAGCGGGAGGAAGACCCAGTACTTC; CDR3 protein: CASSLAGTSGRKTQYF
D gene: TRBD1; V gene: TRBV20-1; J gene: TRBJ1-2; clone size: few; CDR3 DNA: TGCAGTGCCTTCGGGACAGTGAGGGGCTACACCTTC; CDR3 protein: CSAFGTVRGYTF
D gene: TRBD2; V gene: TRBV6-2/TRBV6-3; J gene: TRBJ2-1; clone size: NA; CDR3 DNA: TGTGCCAGCAGTTACATTAGCGGGAATGTTAATGAGCAGTTCTTC; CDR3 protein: CASSYISGNVNEQFF
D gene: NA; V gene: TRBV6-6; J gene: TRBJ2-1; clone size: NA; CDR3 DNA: TGTGCCAGCAGTTCCCCTCGAACGGACAATGAGCAGTTCTTC; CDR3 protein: CASSSPRTDNEQFF
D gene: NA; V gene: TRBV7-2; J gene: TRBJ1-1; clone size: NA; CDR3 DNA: TGTGCCAGCAGCACTTCGACAGGTTACACTGAAGCTTTCTTT; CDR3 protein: CASSTSTGYTEAFF
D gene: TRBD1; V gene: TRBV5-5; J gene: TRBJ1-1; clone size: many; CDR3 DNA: TGTGCCTCCGGACAGGGACCGAACACTGAAGCTTTCTTT; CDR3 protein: CASGQGPNTEAFF
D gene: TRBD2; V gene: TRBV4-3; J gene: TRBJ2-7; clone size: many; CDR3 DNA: TGCGCCAGCAGCCCGCTAGCGGGGGTGGGCTCCTACGAGCAGTACTTC; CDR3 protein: CASSPLAGVGSYEQYF
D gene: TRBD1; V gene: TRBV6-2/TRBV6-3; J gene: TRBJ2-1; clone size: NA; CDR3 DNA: TGTGCCAGCAGTCGCCAGGGGACAGGGGGAGTTGAGCAGTTCTTC; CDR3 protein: CASSRQGTGGVEQFF
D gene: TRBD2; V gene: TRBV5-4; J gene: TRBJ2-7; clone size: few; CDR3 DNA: TGTGCCAGCAGCCAAGCGGGGGGAAGCTCCTACGAGCAGTACTTC; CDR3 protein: CASSQAGGSSYEQYF
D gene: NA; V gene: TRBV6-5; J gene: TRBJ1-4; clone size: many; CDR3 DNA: TGTGCCAGCGGGACGGGGGGAGCTAATGAAAAACTGTTTTTT; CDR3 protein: CASGTGGANEKLFF